This T cell receptor beta chain is drawn from a study of T cells in Graves' hyperthyroidism and ophthalmopathy. Comments on this clonotype: Its target is unknown. Possible read error: a much larger clone is one base away.

Study-wide points: Researchers report that a 13 V-J model separated ophthalmopathy from stable hyperthyroidism. Most thyroid clonotypes expanded above 0.001 were also detected in blood.

Germline assignment: CDR1 SEHNR and CDR2 FQNEAQ (reference sequence). The CDR3 loop spans 14 amino acids. RNA transcripts were the template for amplifying TCR beta CDR3 regions. When the TCR CDR3 underwent first-round RT-PCR, the HTBI primer set was used. A single record per CDR3 protein comes from TCRdb applying MiXCR to the multiplex PCR reads. The data contain around 450,000 distinct CDR3 sequences, roughly 13% of them seen just once; the ten biggest clones take up 5.3%. The chain recombines TRBV7-9 with TRBJ2-5; D may be TRBD1 (6 bases). The TCR was taken from a woman aged 18-29 years with Graves' hyperthyroidism. Input material: blood. As DNA, the CDR3 is TGTGCCAGCAGCTTAGGGACAGACTCAAGAGACCAGCACTTC. Protein: CASSLGTDSRDQHF.